Following are 9 T cell receptor beta chains from one sample sequenced in a study of CD8 T cells in Susac syndrome. An amount of RNA that ranged from roughly 0.45 to 1 ug was reverse transcribed with random hexamers. MiXCR was run by TCRdb on the immunoSEQ multiplex PCR reads, yielding one entry per CDR3 protein. The repertoire holds 160,000 or so distinct CDR3 sequences, with 94% as singletons. The specimen was CD4+ T cells from PBMCs. These receptors all stem from a human donor with Susac syndrome.

The chain couples TRBV7-2 to TRBJ2-1; 7 bases fit TRBD2. The V gene end was trimmed by 1 base and the J gene end by 5 bases; junction bases not matched to a gene: 14. The CDR3 contains 18 residues. Germline V gives CDR1 SGHTA, CDR2 FQGNSA. CDR3 protein: CASSLVGRWGTNNNEQFF. As DNA, the CDR3 is TGTGCCAGCAGCTTAGTGGGTCGTTGGGGGACTAACAACAATGAGCAGTTCTTC. Full variable domain (missing parts from reference TRBV7-2 and TRBJ2-1): GAGVSQSPSNKVTEKGKDVELRCDPISGHTALYWYRQSLGQGLEFLIYFQGNSAPDKSGLPSDRFSAERTGGSVSTLTIQRTQQEDSAVYLCASSLVGRWGTNNNEQFFGPGTRLTVL.

The rearrangement links TRBV12-3 or TRBV12-4 to TRBJ2-1; D may be TRBD2 (5 bases). Trimming shortened V by 7 bases and J by 2 bases, and 12 bases separated the two germline ends. The length of the CDR3 is 14 residues. CDR3 protein: CASNALGAYNEQFF. Here the CDR3 DNA reads TGTGCCAGCAACGCCCTCGGGGCCTACAATGAGCAGTTCTTC.

The chain has TRBV27 and TRBJ2-3; D is perhaps TRBD1 or TRBD2 (6 bases each). The CDR3 length is 15 residues. Per the germline V gene, CDR1 is MNHEY and CDR2 is SMNVEV (reference sequence). V lost 4 bases and J lost 5, with 16 bases in between. The chain's CDR3 is CASSWRGSQGDTQYF. The CDR3 coding sequence is TGTGCCAGCAGTTGGAGGGGATCACAGGGAGATACGCAGTATTTT.

This chain uses TRBV20-1 with TRBJ2-1; a possible D gene is TRBD1 (5 bases). CDR1 DFQATT and CDR2 SNEGSKA come from the germline V gene (reference sequence). Trimming removed 0 bases at V and 2 bases at J, with 8 bases between. The CDR3 consists of 14 residues. The CDR3 DNA sequence: TGCAGTGCTAGAGATGTGGACACCTACAATGAGCAGTTCTTC. Protein: CSARDVDTYNEQFF.

The rearrangement links TRBV9 to TRBJ2-6, with unresolved D. The germline V gene encodes CDR1 SGDLS and CDR2 YYNGEE. The CDR3 runs 16 residues. V was cut by 4 bases and J by 0 bases, with 11 bases left in between. The CDR3 spells CASSPRSVSGANVLTF. As DNA, the CDR3 is TGTGCCAGCAGCCCACGATCAGTCTCTGGGGCCAACGTCCTGACTTTC.

This chain uses TRBV4-1 with TRBJ2-7, with 7 positions matching TRBD1. The CDR3 is 15 amino acids. Germline trimming cut 2 bases from V and 2 bases from J; bases unmatched to any gene: 6. CDR1 and CDR2 (germline): MGHRA, YSYEKL. The CDR3 DNA reads TGCGCCAGCAGCCAAAAGGGGGCAGAAGCCTACGAGCAGTACTTC. Protein: CASSQKGAEAYEQYF.

The rearrangement uses TRBV19 and TRBJ2-7; TRBD1 matches at 10 bases. Trimming took 6 bases from V and 0 from J; bases not matched to a gene: 8. The length of the CDR3 is 16 residues. CDR1 is LNHDA and CDR2 is SQIVND in the germline V gene (reference sequence). CDR3 amino acids: CASSPGTGDSSYEQYF. For the CDR3, the DNA is TGTGCCAGTAGCCCCGGGACAGGGGACAGCTCCTACGAGCAGTACTTC.

The chain couples TRBV20-1 to TRBJ2-5; D gene ambiguous. V was shortened by 6 bases and J by 6 bases, with 11 bases between the two germline ends. The CDR3 is made up of 11 amino acids. From germline, CDR1 is DFQATT and CDR2 SNEGSKA (reference sequence). CDR3 sequence: CSAAPPKTQYF. The CDR3, as DNA: TGCAGTGCGGCCCCCCCCAAGACCCAGTACTTC.

The rearrangement uses TRBV7-9 and TRBJ2-2; D is perhaps TRBD2 (6 bases). The germline V and J ends were trimmed by 5 bases and 6 bases, with 13 bases remaining between them. CDR1 and CDR2 (germline): SEHNR, FQNEAQ (reference sequence). CDR3 length equals 14 residues. The CDR3 sequence: CASSTGLTSGELFF. The CDR3 DNA is TGTGCCAGCAGCACGGGACTTACCTCCGGGGAGCTGTTTTTT. The full variable domain, in which reference TRBV7-9 and TRBJ2-2 provide the parts outside the CDR3, is DTGVSQNPRHKITKRGQNVTFRCDPISEHNRLYWYRQTLGQGPEFLTYFQNEAQLEKSRLLSDRFSAERPKGSFSTLEIQRTEQGDSAMYLCASSTGLTSGELFFGEGSRLTVL.